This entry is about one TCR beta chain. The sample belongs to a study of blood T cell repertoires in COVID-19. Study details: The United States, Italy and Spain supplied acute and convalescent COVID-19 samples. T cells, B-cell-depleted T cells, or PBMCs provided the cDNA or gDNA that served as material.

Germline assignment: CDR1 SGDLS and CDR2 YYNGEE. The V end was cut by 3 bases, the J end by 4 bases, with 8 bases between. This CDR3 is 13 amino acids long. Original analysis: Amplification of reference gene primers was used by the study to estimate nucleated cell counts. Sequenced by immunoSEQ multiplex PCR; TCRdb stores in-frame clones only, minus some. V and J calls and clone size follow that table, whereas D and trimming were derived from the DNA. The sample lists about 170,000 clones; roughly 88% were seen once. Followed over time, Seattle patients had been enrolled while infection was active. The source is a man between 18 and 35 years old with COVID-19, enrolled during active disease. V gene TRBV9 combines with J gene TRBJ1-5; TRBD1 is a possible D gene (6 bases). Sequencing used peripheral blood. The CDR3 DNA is TGTGCCAGCAGCGAGGGGGTGAATCAGCCCCAGCATTTT. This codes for CASSEGVNQPQHF.